Listed here are 15 T cell receptor beta chains from one sample, sequenced in a study of blood T cell repertoires in COVID-19. The table came from immunoSEQ multiplex PCR; TCRdb's copy has only in-frame clones and leaves some out. The table lists about 170,000 clones, 70% to 90% of them singletons, with 2.5% to 3% in the top ten. The sample was peripheral blood. These receptors were obtained from a woman of 80 years or more with COVID-19, enrolled during active disease.

CDR3 bases: TGTGCCAGCAGTGTGACTAGCGGGCTCACAGATACGCAGTATTTT. Protein sequence: CASSVTSGLTDTQYF. V and J are TRBV2 and TRBJ2-3; 10 nucleotides agree with TRBD2. Germline V gene lookup returns CDR1 SNHLY and CDR2 FYNNEI. Trimming removed 4 bases from V and 2 bases from J; junction bases left unmatched: 3. The CDR3 is 15 amino acids. Full variable domain (missing parts from reference TRBV2 and TRBJ2-3): EPEVTQTPSHQVTQMGQEVILRCVPISNHLYFYWYRQILGQKVEFLVSFYNNEISEKSEIFDDQFSVERPDGSNFTLKIRSTKLEDSAMYFCASSVTSGLTDTQYFGPGTRLTVL.

The J gene is TRBJ1-2, the V gene TRBV27; D is ambiguous. This CDR3 region has 14 residues. Germline V gives CDR1 MNHEY, CDR2 SMNVEV (reference sequence). V was pared by 6 bases and J by 7 bases, with 18 bases between. The DNA of the CDR3 is TGTGCCAGCAGCTTGGCCCCTTTATTTGGTGGCTACACCTTC. It yields the protein CASSLAPLFGGYTF.

V gene TRBV12-5 combines with J gene TRBJ1-1; tentative D call: TRBD1 (5 bases). The CDR3 totals 15 residues. The V end lost 2 bases, the J end lost 4 bases, and 14 bases lay between the germline ends. Germline values: CDR1 LGHNT, CDR2 FRNRAP. The CDR3 DNA follows: TGTGCTAGTGGTTTGTCCCGGGCGGGGGGCACTGAAGCTTTCTTT. This codes for CASGLSRAGGTEAFF.

This chain connects TRBV11-2 to TRBJ2-1; 9 positions agree with TRBD2. J lost 5 bases, V lost 7 bases, and 9 bases had no gene match. The CDR3 spans 15 residues. The germline CDR1 and CDR2 sequences are SGHAT and FQNNGV. CDR3 amino acids: CASTTAGGGNNEQFF. The CDR3 coding sequence is TGTGCCAGCACCACCGCGGGGGGGGGAAACAATGAGCAGTTCTTC.

As regards this clone: Other DNA sequences in the same sample also yield this CDR3. This chain uses TRBV29-1 with TRBJ1-5; 8 nucleotides align to TRBD1. CDR1 is SQVTM and CDR2 is ANQGSEA in the germline V gene. Trimming removed 6 bases from V and 4 bases from J; junction bases left unmatched: 5. This CDR3 has 13 amino acids. CDR3 sequence reads: CSVGTGDNQPQHF. DNA for the CDR3: TGCAGCGTAGGGACAGGAGATAATCAGCCCCAGCATTTT.

V is TRBV28 and J is TRBJ1-2; D remains ambiguous. Per the germline V gene, CDR1 is MDHEN and CDR2 is SYDVKM. This CDR3 region has 11 residues. The V end was cut by 11 bases, the J end by 4 bases, with 11 bases between. In DNA form, the CDR3 reads TGTGCCGGAAGAGGGTCCTATGGCTACACCTTC. Amino acids: CAGRGSYGYTF.

The chain is built from TRBV19 and TRBJ2-2, with TRBD2 matching over 7 bases. This CDR3 region has 17 residues. V gave up 4 bases and J gave up 0 bases; unmatched junction bases: 8. In germline, CDR1 is LNHDA, CDR2 SQIVND (reference sequence). The CDR3 loop is CASSTSLAAANTGELFF. In nucleotides, the CDR3 is TGTGCCAGTAGTACCTCTCTAGCGGCTGCGAACACCGGGGAGCTGTTTTTT.

The chain is built from TRBV7-8 and TRBJ2-1; D gene uncertain. This CDR3 has 13 amino acids. Per the germline V gene, CDR1 is SGHVS and CDR2 is FQNEAQ. The ends were cut back, 0 bases at V and 6 bases at J, with 6 bases in the middle. The CDR3 DNA reads TGTGCCAGCAGCTTAGCCCCGTTCAATGAGCAGTTCTTC. Protein: CASSLAPFNEQFF.

This chain uses TRBV5-1 with TRBJ2-3, with a possible D match to TRBD1 (5 bases). V was shortened by 1 base and J by 4 bases, with 10 bases between the two germline ends. CDR1 SGHRS and CDR2 YFSETQ come from the germline V gene. The CDR3 has 14 residues. In nucleotides, the CDR3 is TGCGCCAGCAGCTTGATCCCAGGGCCAGATACGCAGTATTTT. This translates into CASSLIPGPDTQYF.

This sequence joins TRBV19 and TRBJ2-7, with 8 bases fitting TRBD1. Germline trimming cut 5 bases from V and 3 bases from J; bases unmatched to any gene: 3. The CDR3 sequence is 13 residues long. The germline V gene encodes CDR1 LNHDA and CDR2 SQIVND (reference sequence). For the CDR3, the DNA is TGTGCCAGTAGTCGGGGACAGGTCTACGAGCAGTACTTC. Amino acids: CASSRGQVYEQYF.

J is TRBJ2-7 and V is TRBV28; 9 nucleotides line up with TRBD2. There are 15 residues in the CDR3. CDR1 MDHEN and CDR2 SYDVKM come from the germline V gene. With V trimmed by 6 bases and J by 4 bases, 10 bases remained unmatched. The CDR3 DNA reads as TGTGCCAGCAGGGGGTCCATAGCGGGAGATTACGAGCAGTACTTC. This sequence encodes CASRGSIAGDYEQYF.

The V gene is TRBV28, the J gene TRBJ2-5; 8 bases are shared with TRBD1. The CDR3 loop spans 16 amino acids. V lost 3 bases and J lost 4; bases outside the gene matches: 10. Germline V lookup: CDR1 MDHEN, CDR2 SYDVKM. The CDR3: CASSLFRGRLPETQYF. DNA of the CDR3: TGTGCCAGCAGTTTGTTCAGGGGGCGCTTACCAGAGACCCAGTACTTC. Full variable domain (rest looked up from reference TRBV28 and TRBJ2-5): DVKVTQSSRYLVKRTGEKVFLECVQDMDHENMFWYRQDPGLGLRLIYFSYDVKMKEKGDIPEGYSVSREKKERFSLILESASTNQTSMYLCASSLFRGRLPETQYFGPGTRLLVL.

The chain is built from TRBV2 and TRBJ1-2; D call uncertain. Germline lookup yields CDR1 SNHLY and CDR2 FYNNEI. Deletions cut 7 bases from V and 1 base from J, with 13 bases between. The CDR3 sequence is 14 residues long. The CDR3 sequence: CASNREGNNYGYTF. DNA for the CDR3: TGTGCCAGCAATCGGGAGGGAAATAACTATGGCTACACCTTC.

This chain connects TRBV9 to TRBJ1-4, with TRBD1 identical over 9 bases. The junction had 4 bases not matched to a gene; V was cut back by 2 bases and J by 5 bases. Germline lookup yields CDR1 SGDLS and CDR2 YYNGEE. The CDR3 is made up of 15 amino acids. The CDR3 DNA reads TGTGCCAGCAGCGTGACAGGGGGGCTCAATGAAAAACTGTTTTTT. Residues: CASSVTGGLNEKLFF.

V gene TRBV28 combines with J gene TRBJ2-2; 15 nucleotides match TRBD2. Unmatched junction bases numbered 4, after V lost 2 bases and J lost 6 bases. The CDR3 length is 17 residues. Germline V CDR1 and CDR2: MDHEN, SYDVKM. Here the CDR3 reads CASSLGGLAGGAGELFF. The CDR3 nucleotides are TGTGCCAGCAGTTTAGGGGGACTAGCGGGAGGAGCCGGGGAGCTGTTTTTT.